This T cell receptor (beta chain) was captured by sequencing in a study of blood T cell repertoires in COVID-19. The data were produced by immunoSEQ multiplex PCR, yet TCRdb's version contains in-frame clones alone and is incomplete. Among 73,000 or so clones, approximately 84% were seen once, and the ten largest hold around 4.3%. V gave up 10 bases and J gave up 8 bases, with 11 bases separating them. Germline V CDR1 and CDR2: MNHNY, SVGAGI (reference sequence). The CDR3 loop spans 11 amino acids. The sequenced material came from peripheral blood. The receptor was isolated from a woman aged 55-75 years with acute or convalescent COVID-19. The chain couples TRBV6-6 to TRBJ1-4; D remains unclear. The CDR3: CATYSGEKLFF. The CDR3 nucleotides read TGTGCCACCTACTCGGGGGAAAAACTGTTTTTT.